This is a list of T cell receptor beta chains from one sample in a study of T cells in Graves' hyperthyroidism and ophthalmopathy. TCRdb re-called the multiplex PCR reads through MiXCR, storing one row per CDR3 protein. This sample has about 590,000 distinct CDR3 sequences, with more than 13% found just once. Sequenced: blood. The receptors here all came from a woman aged 18-35 years with Graves' ophthalmopathy. Both conserved end residues are part of each CDR3. The D gene is left open where the match is weak. Clone size is shown for a subset of rows, as once, few, many or a class of expanded clone.

J: TRBJ2-1; length: 14; D: .; V: TRBV7-2; size: many; DNA: TGTGCCAGCAGCCCGCTAATGGGTGGAGATGAGCAGTTCTTC; CDR3: CASSPLMGGDEQFF
J: TRBJ1-4; length: 17; D: .; V: TRBV12-3/TRBV12-4; size: many; DNA: TGTGCCAGCAGTTCTAATTCTGGACGGGCTGCTAATGAAAAACTGTTTTTT; CDR3: CASSSNSGRAANEKLFF
J: TRBJ1-6; length: 14; D: TRBD1; V: TRBV28; size: few; DNA: TGTGCCAGCAGTCACGGGGCAGGGGGATCACCCCTCCACTTT; CDR3: CASSHGAGGSPLHF
J: TRBJ2-3; length: 14; D: .; V: TRBV7-2; size: many; DNA: TGTGCCAGCAGCTTAGCGGGAAGCACAGATACGCAGTATTTT; CDR3: CASSLAGSTDTQYF
J: TRBJ2-7; length: 19; D: .; V: TRBV25-1; size: .; DNA: TGTGCCAGCAGTGACCTTAAACCGGTAGCCGGGGGCGGGTCCTACGAGCAGTACTTC; CDR3: CASSDLKPVAGGGSYEQYF
J: TRBJ2-7; length: 14; D: .; V: TRBV10-3; size: .; DNA: TGTGCCATCACCCAGACGGACAGTCGGGACGAGCAGTACTTC; CDR3: CAITQTDSRDEQYF
J: TRBJ2-5; length: 16; D: .; V: TRBV7-9; size: many; DNA: TGTGCCAGCAGCCTAGGGGCCGACCACTTTCAAGAGACCCAGTACTTC; CDR3: CASSLGADHFQETQYF
J: TRBJ2-3; length: 14; D: TRBD2; V: TRBV20-1; size: many; DNA: TGCAGTGCTAGAAGTCGCCTAGCGGGAGATACGCAGTATTTT; CDR3: CSARSRLAGDTQYF
J: TRBJ2-5; length: 17; D: .; V: TRBV9; size: few; DNA: TGTGCCAGCAGCGTAGAGGGGGGGCTAGCGGTTCAAGAGACCCAGTACTTC; CDR3: CASSVEGGLAVQETQYF
J: TRBJ2-7; length: 15; D: TRBD2; V: TRBV27; size: many; DNA: TGTGCCAGCAGTTTCTTTTTAGCGGGAGTTAGCGAGCAGTACTTC; CDR3: CASSFFLAGVSEQYF
J: TRBJ2-2; length: 19; D: .; V: TRBV12-3/TRBV12-4; size: many; DNA: TGTGCCAGCAGTCTCCTACAAAGGGGAACGGGAGTAAACACCGGGGAGCTGTTTTTT; CDR3: CASSLLQRGTGVNTGELFF
J: TRBJ2-2; length: 14; D: .; V: TRBV28; size: many; DNA: TGTGCCAGCAGTTCCGGGACCCACACCGGGGAGCTGTTTTTT; CDR3: CASSSGTHTGELFF
J: TRBJ2-1; length: 15; D: .; V: TRBV5-6; size: many; DNA: TGTGCCAGCAGGTACAGGACAAGCTCCTACAATGAGCAGTTCTTC; CDR3: CASRYRTSSYNEQFF
J: TRBJ2-1; length: 18; D: TRBD2; V: TRBV24-1; size: many; DNA: TGTGCCACCAGTGAACGGGGGACTAGCGGGAGTTTCGACAATGAGCAGTTCTTC; CDR3: CATSERGTSGSFDNEQFF
J: TRBJ1-5; length: 14; D: .; V: TRBV27; size: many; DNA: TGTGCCAGCAGTTCCTACAGTTCCAATCAGCCCCAGCATTTT; CDR3: CASSSYSSNQPQHF
J: TRBJ1-2; length: 16; D: TRBD1; V: TRBV29-1; size: .; DNA: TGCAGCGCCCAAGGGACAGGCGAATTTGCTAACTATGGCTACACCTTC; CDR3: CSAQGTGEFANYGYTF
J: TRBJ2-1; length: 15; D: .; V: TRBV11-3; size: .; DNA: TGTGCCAGCAGCTTATACGGGACACTTTACAATGAGCAGTTCTTC; CDR3: CASSLYGTLYNEQFF
J: TRBJ1-1; length: 13; D: .; V: TRBV2; size: .; DNA: TGTGCCAGGCAAACAGGGAGGAACACTGAAGCTTTCTTT; CDR3: CARQTGRNTEAFF
J: TRBJ2-5; length: 13; D: .; V: TRBV7-2; size: many; DNA: TGTGCCAGCAGCTTAAGGTCAGAGGAGACCCAGTACTTC; CDR3: CASSLRSEETQYF
J: TRBJ2-5; length: 14; D: .; V: TRBV20-1; size: .; DNA: TGCAGTGCTAGAGCGAGCGGGACATCGGAGACCCAGTACTTC; CDR3: CSARASGTSETQYF
J: TRBJ2-1; length: 17; D: TRBD2; V: TRBV9; size: few; DNA: TGTGCCAGCAGCGTATCCGGAGGACTAGCGCAGGCGTATGAGCAGTTCTTC; CDR3: CASSVSGGLAQAYEQFF
J: TRBJ1-4; length: 15; D: .; V: TRBV6-2/TRBV6-3; size: .; DNA: TGTGCCAGCAGTTCTCAAGCCTGGACGGGTGAAAAACTGTTTTTT; CDR3: CASSSQAWTGEKLFF
J: TRBJ2-7; length: 14; D: .; V: TRBV27; size: few; DNA: TGTGCCAGCAGTATTTCCGGGTACAGTTACGAGCAGTACTTC; CDR3: CASSISGYSYEQYF
J: TRBJ2-3; length: 15; D: TRBD2; V: TRBV27; size: .; DNA: TGTGCCAGCAGTTGGGGCGGGAGGTGGAGAGATACGCAGTATTTT; CDR3: CASSWGGRWRDTQYF
J: TRBJ2-5; length: 17; D: TRBD1; V: TRBV6-2/TRBV6-3; size: .; DNA: TGTGCCAGCAGTTACTCAGGCAGGGGGCTTACGAGGGAGACCCAGTACTTC; CDR3: CASSYSGRGLTRETQYF
J: TRBJ2-5; length: 14; D: .; V: TRBV5-6; size: many; DNA: TGTGCCAGCAGCACCGGACATAGACAAGAGACCCAGTACTTC; CDR3: CASSTGHRQETQYF
J: TRBJ1-3; length: 17; D: .; V: TRBV11-2; size: .; DNA: TGTGCCAGCAGCCAAGATCGGGCGGGCCACCTCGGAAACACCATATGTTTT; CDR3: CASSQDRAGHLGNTICF
J: TRBJ2-7; length: 12; D: .; V: TRBV6-1; size: many; DNA: TGTGCCAGCTCCCTAGCACTCCACGAGCAGTACTTC; CDR3: CASSLALHEQYF
J: TRBJ2-3; length: 14; D: TRBD2; V: TRBV20-1; size: many; DNA: TGCAGTGCTTCGACTAGCGGGAGCACAGATACGCAGTATTTT; CDR3: CSASTSGSTDTQYF